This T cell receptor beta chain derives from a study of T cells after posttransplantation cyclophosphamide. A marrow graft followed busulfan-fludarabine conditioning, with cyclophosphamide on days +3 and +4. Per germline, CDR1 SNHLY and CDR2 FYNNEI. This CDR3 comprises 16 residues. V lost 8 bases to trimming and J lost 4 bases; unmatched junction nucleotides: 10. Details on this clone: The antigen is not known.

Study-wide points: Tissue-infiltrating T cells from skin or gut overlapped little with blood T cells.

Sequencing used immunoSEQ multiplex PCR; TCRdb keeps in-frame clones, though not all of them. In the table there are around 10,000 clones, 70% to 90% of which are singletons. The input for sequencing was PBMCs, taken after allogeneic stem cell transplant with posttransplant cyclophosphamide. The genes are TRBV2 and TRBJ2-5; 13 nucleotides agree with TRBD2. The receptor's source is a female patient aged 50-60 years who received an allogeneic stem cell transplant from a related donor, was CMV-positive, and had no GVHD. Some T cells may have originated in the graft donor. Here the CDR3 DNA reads TGTGCCAGCTCCAGCCCACTAGCGGGGGGGCGAGAGACCCAGTACTTC. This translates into CASSSPLAGGRETQYF.